This T cell receptor beta chain was sequenced during a study of blood T cell repertoires in COVID-19. Sequencing used immunoSEQ multiplex PCR; TCRdb keeps in-frame clones, though not all of them. Of about 230,000 clones listed, around 88% were seen once; the top ten hold around 5.4%. CDR1 is MGHRA, CDR2 YSYEKL, per germline. This CDR3 is built from 14 residues. Trimming removed 1 base from V and 7 bases from J, with 11 bases in between. This receptor was identified in a man older than 75 with acute or convalescent COVID-19. The chain joins TRBV4-1 to TRBJ2-1; D call uncertain. The specimen sequenced was peripheral blood. CDR3 region: CASSQVGGFNEQFF. The CDR3 coding sequence is TGCGCCAGCAGCCAAGTTGGCGGTTTTAATGAGCAGTTCTTC.